These 31 T cell receptor beta chains were sequenced from one sample in a study of blood T cell repertoires in COVID-19. Using immunoSEQ multiplex PCR, the repertoire was profiled, and TCRdb retains in-frame clones only, with some absent. This table has 100,000 to 150,000 clones, around 81% appearing once. Source material: peripheral blood. Every receptor here comes from a woman between 45 and 60 years old with acute or convalescent COVID-19.

The chain joins TRBV7-9 to TRBJ2-5, with TRBD1 matching over 8 bases. The CDR3 runs to 14 residues. Germline values: CDR1 SEHNR, CDR2 FQNEAQ (reference sequence). Trimming at V came to 4 bases and at J to 2 bases, leaving 3 bases not matched to a gene. CDR3 DNA sequence: TGTGCCAGCAGCTCAACAGGGGGTCAAGAGACCCAGTACTTC. It yields the protein CASSSTGGQETQYF.

V and J are TRBV29-1 and TRBJ1-3, with D possibly being TRBD1 (5 bases). There are 13 residues in the CDR3. The ends were cut back, 5 bases at V and 3 bases at J, with 11 bases in the middle. CDR1 and CDR2 from the germline V gene are SQVTM and ANQGSEA. The CDR3 DNA reads TGCAGCGTTCGTCAGGGTGGTGGAAACACCATATATTTT. It translates to CSVRQGGGNTIYF.

This chain joins TRBV4-1 and TRBJ1-1; D possibly corresponds to TRBD1 (5 bases). The CDR3 has 15 residues. Germline-derived CDR1 and CDR2 are MGHRA and YSYEKL. Trimming shortened V by 1 base and J by 1 base, and 10 bases separated the two germline ends. The DNA of the CDR3 is TGCGCCAGCAGCCAAGCAGCAGGGCCGAACACTGAAGCTTTCTTT. Translated: CASSQAAGPNTEAFF.

CDR3 bases: TGTGCCAGCAGTTTGGAAGCGAGCTATAATTCACCCCTCCACTTT. Protein product: CASSLEASYNSPLHF. V usage is TRBV27 and J usage is TRBJ1-6; no clear D. The germline V gene has CDR1 MNHEY and CDR2 SMNVEV (reference sequence). Trimming removed 3 bases from V and 3 bases from J, with 9 bases in between. This CDR3 contains 15 residues.

The V call is TRBV11-3, the J call TRBJ1-1, with D possibly being TRBD1 (5 bases). The V gene's germline CDR1 is SGHNT and CDR2 YENEEA. V was pared by 0 bases and J by 10 bases, with 12 bases between. The CDR3 extends over 13 amino acids. The CDR3 protein is CASSLDRGGSAFF. Written as DNA, the CDR3 is TGTGCCAGCAGCTTAGATCGCGGGGGGTCAGCTTTCTTT.

The chain joins TRBV3-1 (or the pseudogene TRBV3-2) to TRBJ2-7; 16 nucleotides match TRBD2. J was trimmed by 2 bases and V by 4 bases; bases with no gene match: 2. Germline CDR1 and CDR2: LGHDT and YNNKEL (reference sequence). This CDR3 is built from 16 residues. The CDR3, as DNA: TGTGCCAGCAGCCCTGGGACTAGCGGGGGGGCCTACGAGCAGTACTTC. It is translated as CASSPGTSGGAYEQYF.

For this clone: The junction departs from the called germline gene at one end, perhaps through a read error. The chain has TRBV7-7 and TRBJ2-2; maybe TRBD1 (6 bases). The CDR3 runs 13 residues. Germline CDR1 is SSHAT and CDR2 is FNYEAQ (reference sequence). The CDR3 DNA follows: TGTGCTAGCAGCACAGGGTACACCGGGGAGCTGTTTTTT. Its protein is CASSTGYTGELFF.

The chain combines TRBV28 with TRBJ2-7; 10 positions match TRBD1. Germline V gene data show CDR1 as MDHEN and CDR2 as SYDVKM. The CDR3 is 15 amino acids. J gave up 7 bases and V 4 bases, and 10 bases lay outside the gene matches. CDR3 coding DNA: TGTGCCAGCAGTTCCCCGGGACAGGGGTCAGGAGAGCAGTACTTC. It is translated as CASSSPGQGSGEQYF.

This clone was observed a handful of times. The chain links TRBV5-1 to TRBJ1-1; a weak D match, TRBD1 (5 bases). Between the trimmed V and J ends, which lost 0 bases and 0 bases, there was a span of 12 bases. The CDR3 contains 16 residues. Germline loops: CDR1 SGHRS, CDR2 YFSETQ. CDR3 sequence: CASSLGQTFMNTEAFF. For the CDR3, the DNA is TGCGCCAGCAGCTTGGGACAGACCTTCATGAACACTGAAGCTTTCTTT.

The V and J genes are TRBV5-1 and TRBJ2-1; D not certain. Germline V gene sequence: CDR1 SGHRS, CDR2 YFSETQ. This CDR3 region has 14 residues. The V gene lost 1 base and the J gene lost 6 bases, with 11 bases spanning the gap. The CDR3 protein is CASSLNGLTNEQFF. CDR3 in DNA: TGCGCCAGCAGCTTGAACGGGTTAACCAATGAGCAGTTCTTC.

The rearrangement joins TRBV5-5 to TRBJ2-7; 10 bases line up with TRBD1. Germline-derived CDR1 and CDR2 are SGHKS and YYEKEE (reference sequence). The CDR3 has 17 residues. The junction had 8 bases not matched to a gene; V was cut back by 0 bases and J by 2 bases. The CDR3 sequence is CASSLAEGGTGAYEQYF. The CDR3 bases are TGTGCCAGCAGCTTGGCAGAGGGCGGGACAGGGGCCTACGAGCAGTACTTC.

The chain combines TRBV6-5 with TRBJ2-2, with D maybe TRBD1 (5 bases). The CDR3 is 15 residues long. From germline, CDR1 is MNHEY and CDR2 SVGAGI. V lost 2 bases, J lost 4 bases, and 11 bases lay in between. In nucleotides, the CDR3 is TGTGCCAGCAGTTACGTGGAAGGGGTCACCGGGGAGCTGTTTTTT. Its protein product is CASSYVEGVTGELFF.

The rearrangement uses TRBV2 and TRBJ2-3; 9 bases match TRBD1. CDR1 is SNHLY and CDR2 is FYNNEI in the germline V gene. After removal of 10 bases from V and 3 bases from J, the junction contained 8 bases not matched to a gene. CDR3 length equals 14 residues. The CDR3 loop reads CANLRDRVTDTQYF. In DNA, the CDR3 is TGTGCCAACTTACGGGACAGGGTAACAGATACGCAGTATTTT.

This chain joins TRBV5-8 and TRBJ1-4; possibly TRBD1 for D (5 bases). From germline, CDR1 is SGHTS and CDR2 YDEGEE. CDR3 size: 16 residues. V lost 1 base, J lost 8 bases, and 18 bases lay in between. DNA of the CDR3: TGTGCCAGCAGCTTGCTGGTTCTGGGGCGAGGAGAAAAACTGTTTTTT. Encoded protein: CASSLLVLGRGEKLFF.

The chain is built from TRBV28 and TRBJ1-1, with D uncertain. V dropped 2 bases and J dropped 2 bases, with 6 bases sitting between them. The CDR3 runs 13 residues. CDR1 and CDR2 (germline): MDHEN, SYDVKM. CDR3 DNA: TGTGCCAGCAGTTTAACGGTAAACACTGAAGCTTTCTTT. Protein sequence: CASSLTVNTEAFF.

This rearrangement joins TRBV5-1 to TRBJ2-6; D perhaps matches TRBD1 (5 bases). Germline CDR1 is SGHRS and CDR2 is YFSETQ. With 0 bases removed from V and 0 bases from J, the gap between germline ends came to 7 bases. The CDR3 is 16 amino acids. Here the CDR3 reads CASSLGQFSGANVLTF. CDR3 coding DNA: TGCGCCAGCAGCTTGGGACAGTTCTCTGGGGCCAACGTCCTGACTTTC.

This sequence joins TRBV18 and TRBJ2-7; D is possibly TRBD1 (5 bases). V was clipped by 6 bases and J by 0 bases, with 9 bases between them. The germline CDR1 and CDR2 sequences are KGHSH and LQKENI. The CDR3 runs 13 residues. The CDR3 DNA reads as TGTGCCAGCTCCGCTGGGGCCTCCTACGAGCAGTACTTC. Amino acids: CASSAGASYEQYF.

This chain links TRBV5-1 with TRBJ1-6; TRBD1 aligns across 7 bases. CDR3 length: 14 residues. V lost 4 bases to trimming and J lost 7 bases; unmatched junction nucleotides: 5. Per germline, CDR1 SGHRS and CDR2 YFSETQ. The CDR3 here is CASSQQGSNSPLHF. The CDR3 nucleotides are TGCGCCAGCAGCCAACAGGGGTCCAATTCACCCCTCCACTTT.

The chain has TRBV9 and TRBJ1-2, with D possibly TRBD1 on 5 matching bases. CDR1 SGDLS and CDR2 YYNGEE come from the germline V gene. This CDR3 is built from 13 residues. V gave up 0 bases and J gave up 6 bases, with 9 bases separating them. The CDR3 nucleotides read TGTGCCAGCAGCGTAGATTCCAGGGATGGCTACACCTTC. The encoded protein is CASSVDSRDGYTF.

V is TRBV18 and J is TRBJ2-2; 7 nucleotides agree with TRBD1. The CDR3 totals 16 residues. Unmatched junction bases numbered 10, after V lost 5 bases and J lost 4 bases. Germline CDR1 reads KGHSH; CDR2 reads LQKENI. CDR3 amino acids: CASSSTGVVSTGELFF. The CDR3 DNA reads as TGTGCCAGCTCATCCACAGGGGTAGTGTCCACCGGGGAGCTGTTTTTT.

The chain links TRBV18 to TRBJ1-4; 9 bases agree with TRBD1. This CDR3 contains 15 residues. Germline assignment: CDR1 KGHSH and CDR2 LQKENI. V shed 3 bases, J shed 4 bases, and the junction held 3 bases outside the gene matches. The CDR3 spells CASSPPGQGNEKLFF. DNA of the CDR3: TGTGCCAGCTCACCTCCGGGACAGGGTAATGAAAAACTGTTTTTT.

The J gene is TRBJ1-2, the V gene TRBV28; D unresolved. The CDR3 extends over 13 amino acids. With 5 bases removed from V and 2 bases from J, the gap between germline ends came to 9 bases. From germline, CDR1 is MDHEN and CDR2 SYDVKM. CDR3 sequence (DNA): TGTGCCAGCAGTCGGACGGGGAACTATGGCTACACCTTC. Amino acid sequence: CASSRTGNYGYTF.

The CDR3 is CSAGVGEQFF. The DNA for the CDR3 is TGCAGTGCAGGGGTCGGCGAGCAGTTCTTC. The chain has TRBV20-1 and TRBJ2-1; perhaps TRBD1 as D (5 bases). Trimming removed 6 bases at V and 10 bases at J, with 10 bases between. Germline assignment: CDR1 DFQATT and CDR2 SNEGSKA (reference sequence). This CDR3 is built from 10 residues.

This clone came up once. The junction differs from germline at one of its ends, possibly a read error. The chain combines TRBV7-3 with TRBJ2-5; the match to TRBD2 covers 10 bases. This CDR3 is built from 15 residues. Germline V gene data show CDR1 as SGHTA and CDR2 as FQGTGA. For the CDR3, the DNA is TGTGCCAGCAGCCTAACAGGACTAGCGGAAGAGACCCAGTACTTC. Protein product: CASSLTGLAEETQYF.

The V call is TRBV28, the J call TRBJ2-7; TRBD2 matches at 12 bases. From germline, CDR1 is MDHEN and CDR2 SYDVKM. The trim removed 6 bases at V and 7 bases at J, leaving 10 bases unmatched. The CDR3 spans 15 residues. CDR3 in amino acids: CASRASGRALGEQYF. The CDR3 DNA sequence: TGTGCCAGCAGGGCTAGCGGGAGGGCCCTCGGGGAGCAGTACTTC.

V and J are TRBV5-1 and TRBJ2-1; 7 bases align to TRBD2. Germline lookup yields CDR1 SGHRS and CDR2 YFSETQ. J gave up 1 base and V 7 bases, and 5 bases lay outside the gene matches. The CDR3 is 14 amino acids. CDR3 bases: TGCGCCAGCTCGGGACTAACATCCTACAATGAGCAGTTCTTC. Amino acids: CASSGLTSYNEQFF.

This chain links TRBV7-3 with TRBJ2-1; 13 nucleotides match TRBD2. J was trimmed by 7 bases and V by 3 bases; bases with no gene match: 0. The CDR3 consists of 14 residues. CDR1 SGHTA and CDR2 FQGTGA come from the germline V gene. The CDR3: CASSLGLAGNEQFF. DNA for the CDR3: TGTGCCAGCAGCTTGGGACTAGCGGGAAATGAGCAGTTCTTC.

This chain joins TRBV5-1 and TRBJ1-3; D call uncertain. Trimming shortened V by 0 bases and J by 0 bases, and 10 bases separated the two germline ends. The germline gives CDR1 SGHRS, CDR2 YFSETQ. The CDR3 consists of 16 residues. The CDR3 protein is CASSLETSRSGNTIYF. The CDR3 region has the DNA TGCGCCAGCAGCTTGGAGACTTCCCGCTCTGGAAACACCATATATTTT.

The chain joins TRBV10-3 to TRBJ2-7; D perhaps matches TRBD2 (5 bases). The CDR3 has 12 amino acids. Germline V gives CDR1 ENHRY, CDR2 SYGVKD. V was shortened by 10 bases and J by 3 bases, with 13 bases between the two germline ends. CDR3 amino acids: CATETEDYEQYF. The CDR3 nucleotides are TGTGCCACCGAAACGGAGGACTACGAGCAGTACTTC.

CDR3 bases: TGTGCCTGGAGCCTAGGGGTCGTTAATGAAAAACTGTTTTTT. Its translation is CAWSLGVVNEKLFF. The rearrangement joins TRBV30 to TRBJ1-4; perhaps TRBD1 as D (5 bases). CDR3 length: 14 amino acids. Trimming pared 3 bases from V and 4 bases from J, leaving 12 bases between. Germline CDR1 is GTSNPN and CDR2 is SVGIG (reference sequence).

V usage is TRBV5-4 and J usage is TRBJ1-6, with 9 bases identical to TRBD1. V was pared by 0 bases and J by 7 bases, with 5 bases of the junction left unmatched. Looked up from germline, CDR1 is SGHNT and CDR2 is YYREEE (reference sequence). The CDR3 is 16 amino acids. For the CDR3, the DNA is TGTGCCAGCAGCTTGGCCGGGACAGGGTTAAATTCACCCCTCCACTTT. This sequence encodes CASSLAGTGLNSPLHF.